The clone carrying this T cell receptor (beta chain) was seen repeatedly, ten times or more. Its antigen is undetermined. TCRdb re-called the PCR reads via MiXCR. The sample lists tens of thousands of clones, around 25% occurring once. Germline V gives CDR1 SNHLY, CDR2 FYNNEI. This CDR3 has 14 amino acids. V gave up 4 bases and J gave up 1 base; unmatched junction bases: 3. The data derive from a study of metastatic and nonmetastatic thyroid tumors. Study summary: The study looked at repertoires side by side in blood and in tumor or nodule tissue from malignant and benign thyroid patients. Whole-study findings and limits: Reportedly, malignant thyroid tumors had significantly higher TCR beta diversity than benign nodules, in blood and tumor.

Prior to thyroid surgery, none of the patients had received any treatment. The clonotype comes from a female donor with papillary thyroid cancer or a benign thyroid nodule (not recorded which). Some clones in this sample may be carry-over from other donors' samples. The chain links TRBV2 to TRBJ2-5, with 7 bases that match TRBD2. Sequenced material: blood. The CDR3 sequence: CASSGGRAQETQYF. CDR3 DNA: TGTGCCAGCAGTGGGGGGAGGGCCCAAGAGACCCAGTACTTC.